These 5 T cell receptor beta chains share one sample of origin, sequenced in a study of T cell responses to AZD1222 COVID-19 vaccine. Generated by immunoSEQ multiplex PCR, the TCRdb table keeps only in-frame clones and is missing some. The profile shows 150,000 or so clones, around nine tenths of them singletons. This specimen consisted of peripheral blood, obtained after recovery from COVID-19. The receptors come from an adult who had recovered from COVID-19.

The chain joins TRBV29-1 to TRBJ1-2; TRBD1 might be the D (5 bases). Germline loops: CDR1 SQVTM, CDR2 ANQGSEA. The V gene lost 6 bases and the J gene lost 3 bases, with 17 bases spanning the gap. The CDR3 runs 14 residues. The CDR3 DNA reads as TGCAGCGTCCTAGGGGCAGCTGAGGACTATGGCTACACCTTC. This codes for CSVLGAAEDYGYTF.

The rearrangement links TRBV7-2 to TRBJ1-6, with a weak D call TRBD1 (5 bases). Germline assignment: CDR1 SGHTA and CDR2 FQGNSA. CDR3 length: 13 amino acids. V was pared by 5 bases and J by 10 bases, with 12 bases between. CDR3 region: CASSLDRQSPLHF. For the CDR3, the DNA is TGTGCCAGCAGCCTCGACAGACAGTCACCCCTCCACTTT.

The rearrangement uses TRBV11-2 and TRBJ1-5, with TRBD1 matching over 10 bases. The V gene end was trimmed by 5 bases and the J gene end by 3 bases; junction bases not matched to a gene: 1. This CDR3 has 14 residues. Per germline, CDR1 SGHAT and CDR2 FQNNGV. The CDR3 spells CASSGQGDNQPQHF. As DNA, the CDR3 is TGTGCCAGCAGCGGACAGGGGGACAATCAGCCCCAGCATTTT.

A few counts support this clone. V is TRBV5-6 and J is TRBJ1-6; 9 nucleotides match TRBD1. The CDR3 is 19 residues long. V lost 0 bases to trimming and J lost 9 bases; unmatched junction nucleotides: 16. CDR1 and CDR2 (germline): SGHDT, YYEEEE. The CDR3 region is CASSLAVDRGGSYGSPLHF. The DNA of the CDR3 is TGTGCCAGCAGCTTGGCAGTGGACAGGGGAGGGTCCTATGGTTCACCCCTCCACTTT. Filled out from reference TRBV5-6 and TRBJ1-6, the complete variable domain reads DAGVTQSPTHLIKTRGQQVTLRCSPKSGHDTVSWYQQALGQGPQFIFQYYEEEERQRGNFPDRFSGHQFPNYSSELNVNALLLGDSALYLCASSLAVDRGGSYGSPLHFGNGTRLTVT.

The genes are TRBV21-1 and TRBJ1-2. TRBV21-1 is shown as a pseudogene. The CDR3 totals 14 residues. CDR3 DNA: TGTGCCAGCAGCAAAACTTTCCAGAACTATGGCTACACCTTC. This encodes CASSKTFQNYGYTF.